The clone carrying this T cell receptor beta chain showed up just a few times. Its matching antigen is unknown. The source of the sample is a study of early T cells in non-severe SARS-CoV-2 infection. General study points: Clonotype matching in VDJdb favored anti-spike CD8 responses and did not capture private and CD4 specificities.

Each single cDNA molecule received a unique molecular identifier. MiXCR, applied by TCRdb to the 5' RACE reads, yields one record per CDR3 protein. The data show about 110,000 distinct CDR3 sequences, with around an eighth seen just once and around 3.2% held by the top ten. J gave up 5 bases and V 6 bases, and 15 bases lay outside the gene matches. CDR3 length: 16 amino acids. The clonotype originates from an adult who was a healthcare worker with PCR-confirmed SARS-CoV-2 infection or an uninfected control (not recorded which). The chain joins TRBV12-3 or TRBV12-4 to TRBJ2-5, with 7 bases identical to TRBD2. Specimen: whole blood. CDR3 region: CASSDISGAPGETQYF. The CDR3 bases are TGTGCCAGCAGCGACATAAGCGGGGCCCCAGGGGAGACCCAGTACTTC.